Each of the 28 T cell receptor beta chains below was sequenced from the same sample in a study of blood T cell repertoires in COVID-19. TCRdb keeps only in-frame clones here, not all; method: immunoSEQ multiplex PCR. The data show over 150,000 clones, 70% to 85% seen once. The sequenced material came from peripheral blood. The receptors originated from a human donor in a cohort sampled during active COVID-19.

The genes are TRBV5-1 and TRBJ2-5; no clear D gene. Germline V gives CDR1 SGHRS, CDR2 YFSETQ. Trimming left V 2 bases short and J 1 base short, with 6 bases between. CDR3 length: 13 residues. The CDR3 nucleotides are TGCGCCAGCAGCTTTACAGCCCAAGAGACCCAGTACTTC. It encodes CASSFTAQETQYF.

This rearrangement joins TRBV11-2 to TRBJ1-2, with a weak D call TRBD1 (5 bases). Germline CDR1 is SGHAT and CDR2 is FQNNGV. This CDR3 is built from 13 residues. The ends were cut back, 4 bases at V and 4 bases at J, with 10 bases in the middle. The CDR3 DNA reads TGTGCCAGCAGCTCGACAGAGAGCTATGGCTACACCTTC. Translated, it gives CASSSTESYGYTF.

This chain links TRBV7-8 with TRBJ1-2; D possibly corresponds to TRBD1 (6 bases). This CDR3 has 14 residues. The germline V and J ends were trimmed by 2 bases and 8 bases, with 15 bases remaining between them. Germline V lookup: CDR1 SGHVS, CDR2 FQNEAQ. CDR3 sequence: CASSLIQGTEGYTF. The CDR3 region has the DNA TGTGCCAGCAGCTTAATACAGGGCACCGAGGGCTACACCTTC.

This chain joins TRBV27 and TRBJ1-1; D ambiguous. The V gene's germline CDR1 is MNHEY and CDR2 SMNVEV (reference sequence). The CDR3 sequence is 14 residues long. Trimming removed 3 bases from V and 7 bases from J, with 15 bases in between. The CDR3 region has the DNA TGTGCCAGCAGTTTTATACAGCAGATGGGTGAAGCTTTCTTT. Its translation is CASSFIQQMGEAFF.

The chain carries TRBV27 and TRBJ1-4; TRBD1 matches 7 bases. Germline CDR1 MNHEY, CDR2 SMNVEV (reference sequence). The CDR3 sequence is 15 residues long. V dropped 2 bases and J dropped 6; count of bases not matched to a gene: 6. DNA for the CDR3: TGTGCCAGCAGTTTAATGGGACAGCGATATGAAAAACTGTTTTTT. This codes for CASSLMGQRYEKLFF.

The chain links TRBV7-9 to TRBJ1-1, with D perhaps TRBD1 (6 bases). This CDR3 contains 16 residues. CDR1 SEHNR and CDR2 FQNEAQ come from the germline V gene (reference sequence). The ends were cut back, 4 bases at V and 5 bases at J, with 20 bases in the middle. The CDR3, as DNA: TGTGCCAGCAGCTCCCCTGGCGGGGGCGAGACGACTGAAGCTTTCTTT. This codes for CASSSPGGGETTEAFF.

The chain joins TRBV19 to TRBJ2-5; D is uncertain. The CDR3 is 16 amino acids. Per the germline V gene, CDR1 is LNHDA and CDR2 is SQIVND (reference sequence). Trimming removed 3 bases at V and 5 bases at J, with 19 bases between. The CDR3 protein is CASSMWAPEIRETQYF. In DNA, the CDR3 is TGTGCCAGTAGTATGTGGGCACCAGAGATTCGCGAGACCCAGTACTTC.

The rearrangement links TRBV4-1 to TRBJ2-7, with 10 bases identical to TRBD1. V trimming: 3 bases; J trimming: 6 bases; junction bases outside the gene matches: 8. CDR3 size: 15 residues. Germline values: CDR1 MGHRA, CDR2 YSYEKL. The CDR3 region is CASSHPGQGSGEQYF. DNA for the CDR3: TGCGCCAGCAGCCATCCGGGACAGGGGTCTGGCGAGCAGTACTTC.

The gene calls are TRBV5-1 and TRBJ2-2; D is unresolved. This CDR3 has 12 residues. Germline V lookup: CDR1 SGHRS, CDR2 YFSETQ. V dropped 4 bases and J dropped 1 base, with 2 bases sitting between them. CDR3 nucleotide sequence: TGCGCCAGCAGCCAGAACACCGGGGAGCTGTTTTTT. This encodes CASSQNTGELFF.

The rearrangement links TRBV30 to TRBJ1-2, with TRBD1 as a possible D gene (6 bases). The CDR3 spans 12 residues. V gave up 3 bases and J gave up 4 bases, with 9 bases separating them. Germline V lookup: CDR1 GTSNPN, CDR2 SVGIG (reference sequence). CDR3 sequence reads: CAWRQGAYGYTF. The DNA of the CDR3 is TGTGCCTGGAGACAGGGAGCCTATGGCTACACCTTC.

The rearrangement links TRBV4-2 to TRBJ1-1; D not resolved. Deletions cut 3 bases from V and 0 bases from J, with 14 bases between. The germline V gene encodes CDR1 LGHNA and CDR2 YNFKEQ. This CDR3 region has 16 residues. The CDR3 bases are TGTGCCAGCAGCCAGACCCCTAACTACTTGAACACTGAAGCTTTCTTT. Encoded protein: CASSQTPNYLNTEAFF.

The CDR3 is CASNHRGQVPYGYTF. CDR3 sequence (DNA): TGTGCCAGCAACCACAGGGGCCAGGTCCCCTATGGCTACACCTTC. V and J are TRBV3-1 (or the pseudogene TRBV3-2) and TRBJ1-2, with 7 bases matching TRBD1. The J segment lost 4 bases and the V segment lost 7 bases, leaving 12 bases of the junction unmatched. Germline lookup yields CDR1 LGHDT and CDR2 YNNKEL (reference sequence). This CDR3 is 15 amino acids long.

V is TRBV19 and J is TRBJ2-3; TRBD1 matches at 7 bases. This CDR3 has 14 amino acids. CDR1 is LNHDA, CDR2 SQIVND, per germline (reference sequence). After removal of 5 bases from V and 5 bases from J, the junction contained 7 bases not matched to a gene. The CDR3 reads CASSDDRVVDTQYF. CDR3 nucleotide sequence: TGTGCCAGTAGTGACGACAGGGTGGTAGATACGCAGTATTTT.

The rearrangement uses TRBV18 and TRBJ2-1, with D unresolved. From germline, CDR1 is KGHSH and CDR2 LQKENI. Trimming took off 8 bases at V and 5 bases at J, with 13 bases between the two ends. This CDR3 has 13 residues. CDR3 bases: TGTGCCAGCAAACCAGGCTTGGACAATGAGCAGTTCTTC. Residues: CASKPGLDNEQFF.

The J gene is TRBJ1-2, the V gene TRBV4-1; 11 nucleotides match TRBD1. Unmatched junction bases numbered 1, after V lost 1 base and J lost 3 bases. The V gene's germline CDR1 is MGHRA and CDR2 YSYEKL. The CDR3 is 15 residues long. The CDR3 nucleotides are TGCGCCAGCAGCCAAGCGGGACAGGGGGACTATGGCTACACCTTC. It codes for CASSQAGQGDYGYTF.

The V call is TRBV30, the J call TRBJ2-7, with 7 bases fitting TRBD2. Germline V gives CDR1 GTSNPN, CDR2 SVGIG (reference sequence). The junction had 8 bases not matched to a gene; V was cut back by 3 bases and J by 0 bases. This CDR3 spans 15 amino acids. The DNA for the CDR3 is TGTGCCTGGAGCCAAGTGTGGGAGGGCTCCTACGAGCAGTACTTC. Translating gives CAWSQVWEGSYEQYF.

This clone was seen once. The chain joins TRBV12-3 or TRBV12-4 to TRBJ2-7, with D uncertain. V lost 3 bases and J 3 bases, leaving 9 bases between the germline ends. This CDR3 contains 13 residues. CDR3 in DNA: TGTGCCAGCAGTTTGGCCACATTCTACGAGCAGTACTTC. Translating it yields CASSLATFYEQYF.

The gene calls are TRBV14 and TRBJ2-2; 10 bases fit TRBD2. Losses at the gene ends were 2 bases for V and 3 bases for J; bases not matched to a gene: 6. The CDR3 totals 17 residues. From germline, CDR1 is SGHDN and CDR2 FVKESK. The DNA of the CDR3 is TGTGCCAGCAGCCAAAGCCGGACTAGCGGTGACACCGGGGAGCTGTTTTTT. This sequence encodes CASSQSRTSGDTGELFF.

CDR3 nucleotide sequence: TGTGCCAGCAGTTGGGACAGAGGAATCTCTGGAAACACCATATATTTT. Translated, it gives CASSWDRGISGNTIYF. The genes are TRBV28 and TRBJ1-3; 7 bases align to TRBD1. After removal of 4 bases from V and 0 bases from J, the junction contained 6 bases not matched to a gene. Per germline, CDR1 MDHEN and CDR2 SYDVKM. The CDR3 extends over 16 amino acids. The complete variable domain, with remaining parts taken from reference TRBV28 and TRBJ1-3, reads DVKVTQSSRYLVKRTGEKVFLECVQDMDHENMFWYRQDPGLGLRLIYFSYDVKMKEKGDIPEGYSVSREKKERFSLILESASTNQTSMYLCASSWDRGISGNTIYFGEGSWLTVV.

The chain carries TRBV20-1 and TRBJ2-1; D possibly corresponds to TRBD1 (5 bases). CDR3 size: 11 residues. The V and J ends lost 3 bases and 11 bases respectively, with 11 bases between them. Looked up from germline, CDR1 is DFQATT and CDR2 is SNEGSKA (reference sequence). The CDR3 spells CSASRQDKQFF. As DNA, the CDR3 is TGCAGTGCTAGTCGGCAGGACAAGCAGTTCTTC.

The chain is built from TRBV6-5 and TRBJ2-7; D unresolved. Looked up from germline, CDR1 is MNHEY and CDR2 is SVGAGI. The CDR3 spans 11 residues. The V gene lost 4 bases and the J gene lost 4 bases, with 5 bases spanning the gap. CDR3 sequence (DNA): TGTGCCAGCAGTTTTCTTTACGAGCAGTACTTC. This gives the protein CASSFLYEQYF.

The rearrangement links TRBV25-1 to TRBJ2-3, with TRBD2 matching 9 bases. The junction had 12 bases not matched to a gene; V was cut back by 5 bases and J by 3 bases. The germline CDR1 and CDR2 sequences are MGHDK and SYGVNS. This CDR3 is 17 amino acids long. In DNA form, the CDR3 reads TGTGCCAGCAGTCCCCCCCGCGGGAGGGCCTCAACAGATACGCAGTATTTT. Its translation: CASSPPRGRASTDTQYF. The whole variable domain, remainder taken from reference TRBV25-1 and TRBJ2-3, is EADIYQTPRYLVIGTGKKITLECSQTMGHDKMYWYQQDPGMELHLIHYSYGVNSTEKGDLSSESTVSRIRTEHFPLTLESARPSHTSQYLCASSPPRGRASTDTQYFGPGTRLTVL.

The CDR3 reads CASSLRGIRTDTQYF. DNA of the CDR3: TGTGCCAGCAGCTTACGCGGGATTCGCACAGATACGCAGTATTTT. This chain joins TRBV11-2 and TRBJ2-3, with D perhaps matching TRBD2 (6 bases). Germline V gene lookup returns CDR1 SGHAT and CDR2 FQNNGV. CDR3 length equals 15 residues. V was pared by 2 bases and J by 1 base, with 10 bases between. Using reference TRBV11-2 and TRBJ2-3 for the parts outside the CDR3, the full variable domain is EAGVAQSPRYKIIEKRQSVAFWCNPISGHATLYWYQQILGQGPKLLIQFQNNGVVDDSQLPKDRFSAERLKGVDSTLKIQPAKLEDSAVYLCASSLRGIRTDTQYFGPGTRLTVL.

The CDR3 protein is CASSLASSYNEQFF. CDR3 coding DNA: TGTGCCAGCAGTTTAGCTAGCAGCTACAATGAGCAGTTCTTC. The chain recombines TRBV27 with TRBJ2-1; D possibly corresponds to TRBD2 (5 bases). The germline V and J ends were trimmed by 2 bases and 3 bases, with 8 bases remaining between them. The CDR3 is 14 residues long. Germline V lookup: CDR1 MNHEY, CDR2 SMNVEV (reference sequence).

The chain combines TRBV18 with TRBJ2-2; maybe TRBD2 (6 bases). V was clipped by 3 bases and J by 1 base, with 9 bases between them. The CDR3 consists of 15 residues. Germline V CDR1 and CDR2: KGHSH, LQKENI. The CDR3: CASSPGLQNTGELFF. DNA for the CDR3: TGTGCCAGCTCACCGGGACTCCAGAACACCGGGGAGCTGTTTTTT.

The chain carries TRBV6-4 and TRBJ2-3, with TRBD1 identical over 8 bases. The CDR3 spans 16 residues. Germline trimming cut 4 bases from V and 4 bases from J; bases unmatched to any gene: 10. Germline V gene data show CDR1 as MRHNA and CDR2 as SNTAGT. CDR3 DNA sequence: TGTGCCAGCAGTGCCCGACAGGGGAATGGAGCAGATACGCAGTATTTT. As protein: CASSARQGNGADTQYF.

The gene calls are TRBV6-6 and TRBJ1-2, with 8 bases lining up with TRBD1. The CDR3 sequence is 16 residues long. Trimming took 4 bases from V and 6 from J; bases not matched to a gene: 13. Germline assignment: CDR1 MNHNY and CDR2 SVGAGI (reference sequence). The DNA for the CDR3 is TGTGCCAGCAGTTTTAGCGCGCAGGGGGCCAACCATGGCTACACCTTC. Protein: CASSFSAQGANHGYTF.

The genes are TRBV19 and TRBJ2-7; no reliable D call. CDR1 LNHDA and CDR2 SQIVND come from the germline V gene (reference sequence). V was shortened by 2 bases and J by 1 base, with 9 bases between the two germline ends. The CDR3 is made up of 14 amino acids. The CDR3 sequence: CASSISDVSYEQYF. The CDR3 DNA reads as TGTGCCAGTAGTATAAGCGATGTATCCTACGAGCAGTACTTC.